The 21 T cell receptor beta chains presented below share a single source sample, sequenced in a study of a mutant IDH1 vaccine in newly diagnosed glioma. Which antigens these TCRs recognize remains unknown. Method: immunoSEQ multiplex PCR; TCRdb's copy keeps in-frame clones and lacks some. This repertoire shows roughly 48,000 clones, about 79% found once; its top ten account for 12%. Time point defined: week 35, safety follow-up. Vaccination comprised doses that each held 300 ug of mutant IDH1 20-mer peptide, plus topical imiquimod. Sequences were derived from PBMCs, sampled from a glioma patient whose treatment included an IDH1 peptide vaccine. The receptors here all came from a middle-aged man with glioma.

A single count supports this clone. The chain combines TRBV4-3 with TRBJ2-1; D is unclear. V was shortened by 0 bases and J by 6 bases, with 6 bases between the two germline ends. Per the germline V gene, CDR1 is LGHNA and CDR2 is YSLEER. The CDR3 is 13 residues long. CDR3 protein: CASSQDRTNEQFF. CDR3 DNA sequence: TGCGCCAGCAGCCAAGATAGGACCAATGAGCAGTTCTTC.

The rearrangement uses TRBV6-1 and TRBJ1-2, with D possibly being TRBD1 (6 bases). The V and J ends lost 0 bases and 8 bases respectively, with 16 bases between them. CDR3 length: 15 residues. In germline, CDR1 is MNHNS, CDR2 SASEGT. CDR3 sequence reads: CASSEAADRREGYTF. CDR3 in DNA: TGTGCCAGCAGTGAAGCGGCTGACAGGCGGGAGGGCTACACCTTC.

The chain joins TRBV5-1 to TRBJ2-3, with TRBD2 identical over 8 bases. This CDR3 is built from 15 residues. V lost 7 bases and J lost 0; bases outside the gene matches: 7. The germline V gene has CDR1 SGHRS and CDR2 YFSETQ. Here the CDR3 DNA reads TGCGCCAGCTCCGTAGCGGGAACTAGCACAGATACGCAGTATTTT. It translates to CASSVAGTSTDTQYF.

This clone was counted only a few times. V usage is TRBV4-2 and J usage is TRBJ2-5; no clear D gene. The ends were cut back, 2 bases at V and 5 bases at J, with 12 bases in the middle. The length of the CDR3 is 14 residues. CDR1 is LGHNA and CDR2 is YNFKEQ in the germline V gene. The CDR3, as DNA: TGTGCCAGCAGCCAACCTCGACTGGGGGAGACCCAGTACTTC. Protein product: CASSQPRLGETQYF.

In its sample, this clone was seen a few times. This chain links TRBV11-2 with TRBJ2-1; 9 bases map to TRBD2. The CDR3 covers 14 residues. Germline CDR1 reads SGHAT; CDR2 reads FQNNGV. Trimming at V came to 5 bases and at J to 6 bases, leaving 5 bases not matched to a gene. The CDR3 bases are TGTGCCAGCAGCCCGACTAGCGGAGGCAATGAGCAGTTCTTC. Protein: CASSPTSGGNEQFF.

The chain recombines TRBV29-1 with TRBJ2-3; D may match TRBD1 or TRBD2 (5 bases each). The CDR3 length is 13 residues. The germline CDR1 and CDR2 sequences are SQVTM and ANQGSEA. Trimming took 4 bases from V and 5 from J, leaving 13 bases between them. The CDR3 spells CSVGRGAEDTQYF. DNA of the CDR3: TGCAGCGTTGGGAGAGGGGCGGAAGATACGCAGTATTTT.

The genes are TRBV12-5 and TRBJ2-3; TRBD1 is a possible D gene (5 bases). The V gene's germline CDR1 is LGHNT and CDR2 FRNRAP. The CDR3 runs 15 residues. The V gene lost 1 base and the J gene lost 2 bases, with 10 bases spanning the gap. The CDR3 sequence: CASGLGQQNTDTQYF. The CDR3 region has the DNA TGTGCTAGTGGTTTGGGACAGCAAAACACAGATACGCAGTATTTT.

The chain couples TRBV15 to TRBJ1-1, with TRBD1 as a possible D gene (5 bases). This CDR3 is built from 17 residues. Trimming took 5 bases from V and 6 from J, leaving 25 bases between them. Germline V lookup: CDR1 LNHNV, CDR2 YYDKDF (reference sequence). The CDR3 sequence is CATSPVGLAQGGAEAFF. DNA of the CDR3: TGTGCCACCAGCCCAGTCGGTTTGGCGCAGGGAGGGGCTGAAGCTTTCTTT. The entire variable domain, with the rest obtained from reference TRBV15 and TRBJ1-1, is as follows: DAMVIQNPRYQVTQFGKPVTLSCSQTLNHNVMYWYQQKSSQAPKLLFHYYDKDFNNEADTPDNFQSRRPNTSFCFLDIRSPGLGDTAMYLCATSPVGLAQGGAEAFFGQGTRLTVV.

This chain connects TRBV7-2 to TRBJ2-2; D perhaps matches TRBD1 (5 bases). The CDR3 is 17 residues long. Deletions cut 3 bases from V and 4 bases from J, with 18 bases between. The germline V gene has CDR1 SGHTA and CDR2 FQGNSA. The CDR3 DNA reads as TGTGCCAGCAGCTTGCCCCGGACAAACCCGGGCACCGGGGAGCTGTTTTTT. Translating gives CASSLPRTNPGTGELFF.

The J gene is TRBJ2-7, the V gene TRBV5-6; the D gene is possibly TRBD1 (6 bases). Germline CDR1 and CDR2: SGHDT and YYEEEE. The CDR3 covers 14 residues. Trimming cost V 2 bases and J 3 bases, with 12 bases left between them. The CDR3 sequence: CASSFLNRDYEQYV. DNA for the CDR3: TGTGCCAGCAGCTTTCTTAACAGGGACTACGAGCAGTACGTC.

The rearrangement uses TRBV5-4 and TRBJ2-5; 8 nucleotides match TRBD2. The CDR3 runs to 15 residues. The germline V gene has CDR1 SGHNT and CDR2 YYREEE (reference sequence). J gave up 2 bases and V 7 bases, and 10 bases lay outside the gene matches. This CDR3 is CASALGAGGQETQYF. CDR3 DNA sequence: TGTGCCAGCGCCTTGGGGGCGGGAGGACAAGAGACCCAGTACTTC.

The chain has TRBV27 and TRBJ1-2; D not certain. This CDR3 is 14 amino acids long. Germline CDR1 MNHEY, CDR2 SMNVEV (reference sequence). V lost 6 bases, J lost 1 base, and 12 bases lay in between. The CDR3 coding sequence is TGTGCCAGCAGGTTCGGACGTAATAACTATGGCTACACCTTC. Amino acid sequence: CASRFGRNNYGYTF.

The chain links TRBV10-3 to TRBJ2-2; 9 bases map to TRBD2. J gave up 6 bases and V 6 bases, and 11 bases lay outside the gene matches. The V gene's germline CDR1 is ENHRY and CDR2 SYGVKD. The CDR3 spans 16 residues. CDR3 sequence: CAISPHSGSSSGELFF. The DNA of the CDR3 is TGTGCCATCAGCCCCCATAGCGGGAGTTCTTCCGGGGAGCTGTTTTTT.

The chain has TRBV15 and TRBJ1-1; the match to TRBD1 covers 8 bases. CDR1 is LNHNV and CDR2 is YYDKDF in the germline V gene (reference sequence). This CDR3 comprises 15 residues. After removal of 2 bases from V and 0 bases from J, the junction contained 2 bases not matched to a gene. DNA for the CDR3: TGTGCCACCAGCAGATCACAGGGGGTGAACACTGAAGCTTTCTTT. It codes for CATSRSQGVNTEAFF.

J is TRBJ1-6 and V is TRBV9; no definite D call. Germline-derived CDR1 and CDR2 are SGDLS and YYNGEE. V was clipped by 1 base and J by 10 bases, with 6 bases between them. The CDR3 runs to 12 residues. CDR3 amino acids: CASSVLGSPLHF. DNA for the CDR3: TGTGCCAGCAGCGTATTGGGATCACCCCTCCACTTT. The variable domain in full, completed from reference TRBV9 and TRBJ1-6, reads DSGVTQTPKHLITATGQRVTLRCSPRSGDLSVYWYQQSLDQGLQFLIQYYNGEERAKGNILERFSAQQFPDLHSELNLSSLELGDSALYFCASSVLGSPLHFGNGTRLTVT.

This clone appeared a few times. This chain joins TRBV18 and TRBJ1-1; D is unresolved. The CDR3 is 14 amino acids. Between the trimmed V and J ends, which lost 3 bases and 4 bases, there was a span of 12 bases. The V gene's germline CDR1 is KGHSH and CDR2 LQKENI. The CDR3 loop reads CASSPDAVGTEAFF. CDR3 coding DNA: TGTGCCAGCTCACCCGATGCGGTGGGCACTGAAGCTTTCTTT.

V usage is TRBV5-1 and J usage is TRBJ2-5; 7 nucleotides match TRBD2. With V trimmed by 0 bases and J by 5 bases, 10 bases remained unmatched. The CDR3 has 16 residues. Germline values: CDR1 SGHRS, CDR2 YFSETQ. In DNA, the CDR3 is TGCGCCAGCAGCTTGGGCAGCCTCGGGGGAGGGGAGACCCAGTACTTC. Translated: CASSLGSLGGGETQYF.

Points on this clone: As the CDR3 is not closed by the conserved phenylalanine or tryptophan, this likely results from a read error. The chain has TRBV2 and TRBJ1-2; 7 positions match TRBD1. J lost 4 bases, V lost 5 bases, and 4 bases had no gene match. Looked up from germline, CDR1 is SNHLY and CDR2 is FYNNEI. The CDR3 covers 13 residues. The DNA for the CDR3 is TGTGCCAGCAGTTACAGGGGAGGCTATGGCTACACCCTC. It is translated as CASSYRGGYGYTL.

In this sample, this clone turned up once. The chain combines TRBV4-2 with TRBJ2-3, with D possibly TRBD2 on 5 matching bases. Per germline, CDR1 LGHNA and CDR2 YNFKEQ. There are 16 residues in the CDR3. V lost 3 bases to trimming and J lost 5 bases, with 18 bases between them. CDR3 region: CASSQGSRGSGDTQYF. Here the CDR3 DNA reads TGTGCCAGCAGCCAGGGAAGTCGTGGGAGTGGAGATACGCAGTATTTT.

The chain recombines TRBV7-8 with TRBJ1-5, with TRBD1 matching over 9 bases. Germline-derived CDR1 and CDR2 are SGHVS and FQNEAQ. V lost 4 bases and J lost 3; bases outside the gene matches: 7. This CDR3 is 16 amino acids long. Here the CDR3 reads CASSSGTGLDNQPQHF. CDR3 nucleotides: TGTGCCAGCAGCTCCGGGACAGGGCTGGACAATCAGCCCCAGCATTTT. Together with reference TRBV7-8 and TRBJ1-5, the CDR3 gives the full variable domain: GAGVSQSPRYKVAKRGQDVALRCDPISGHVSLFWYQQALGQGPEFLTYFQNEAQLDKSGLPSDRFFAERPEGSVSTLKIQRTQQEDSAVYLCASSSGTGLDNQPQHFGDGTRLSIL.

The CDR3 spells CASSAASGRGSYNEQFF. The CDR3 DNA follows: TGTGCCAGCAGTGCAGCAAGCGGGAGAGGATCCTACAATGAGCAGTTCTTC. The chain carries TRBV2 and TRBJ2-1; 8 bases align to TRBD2. V was pared by 4 bases and J by 1 base, with 9 bases of the junction left unmatched. CDR1 and CDR2 (germline): SNHLY, FYNNEI. The CDR3 sequence is 17 residues long.